A selection of T cell receptor beta chains follows, all from one sample in a study of cytomegalovirus exposure and HLA in healthy donors. Sequencing was performed with immunoSEQ multiplex PCR; in TCRdb, only in-frame clones are kept and a portion is missing. This table has 100,000 to 150,000 clones, roughly 60% appearing once. Sample: PBMCs. The receptors derive from a woman between 35 and 50 years old in good health and CMV-seronegative. CDR3s include the opening cysteine and the closing phenylalanine or tryptophan. D genes are given only for firm matches. Where a row states a size, it is once, few, many or the class of an expanded clone; other rows omit it.

>NA|TRBJ2-3|NA|TRBV4-1
CASRSGGTWKEGDTQYF
TGCGCCAGCAGATCCGGGGGTACTTGGAAGGAGGGAGATACGCAGTATTTT
>NA|TRBJ1-1|NA|TRBV7-3
CASSLLPRGEAFF
TGTGCCAGCAGCTTACTGCCTCGAGGCGAAGCTTTCTTT
>TRBD1|TRBJ2-1|NA|TRBV6-1
CASSEAGQGPRNEQFF
TGTGCCAGCAGTGAAGCTGGACAGGGCCCACGCAATGAGCAGTTCTTC
>NA|TRBJ1-1|once|TRBV18
CASSPFRTGNTEAFF
TGTGCCAGCTCACCTTTTCGGACGGGAAACACTGAAGCTTTCTTT
>TRBD1|TRBJ1-1|NA|TRBV4-1
CASSRDRGNAEAFF
TGCGCCAGCAGCCGAGACAGGGGAAACGCTGAAGCTTTCTTT
>TRBD1|TRBJ1-2|NA|TRBV6-5
CASSSPGQGNNGYTF
TGTGCCAGCAGTTCCCCGGGACAGGGTAATAATGGCTACACCTTC
>TRBD1|TRBJ1-5|NA|TRBV7-2
CASSLGQRNQPQHF
TGTGCCAGCAGCTTGGGACAGCGCAATCAGCCCCAGCATTTT
>NA|TRBJ1-2|NA|TRBV27
CASTSGSSNYGYTF
TGTGCCAGCACCTCGGGATCCTCTAACTATGGCTACACCTTC
>TRBD2|TRBJ2-5|few|TRBV9
CASSPDSGPQYF
TGTGCCAGCAGCCCTGATAGCGGGCCCCAGTACTTC
>NA|TRBJ2-6|NA|TRBV18
CASSPTGFGANVLTF
TGTGCCAGCTCTCCGACAGGCTTCGGGGCCAACGTCCTGACTTTC
>NA|TRBJ2-3|NA|TRBV5-1
CASSFDSSTDTQYF
TGCGCCAGCAGCTTCGACAGTAGCACAGATACGCAGTATTTT
>NA|TRBJ1-5|NA|TRBV6-1
CASSTDRLNQPQHF
TGTGCCAGCAGTACCGACAGACTCAATCAGCCCCAGCATTTT
>NA|TRBJ1-2|NA|TRBV27
CATYAGRLNSNYGYTF
TGTGCCACCTATGCTGGCAGGCTTAATAGTAACTATGGCTACACCTTC
>TRBD2|TRBJ2-5|NA|TRBV9
CASSVAPGLAAQETQYF
TGTGCCAGCAGCGTTGCCCCGGGACTAGCGGCACAAGAGACCCAGTACTTC
>TRBD1|TRBJ1-4|few|TRBV10-3
CAIRGQGQSEKLFF
TGTGCCATCAGAGGACAGGGGCAGTCCGAAAAACTGTTTTTT
>NA|TRBJ1-4|NA|TRBV5-1
CASSLGGHNEKLFF
TGCGCCAGCAGCTTGGGGGGGCATAATGAAAAACTGTTTTTT
>NA|TRBJ2-2|NA|TRBV18
CASSPGLQGNTGELFF
TGTGCCAGCTCCCCCGGCCTACAGGGGAACACCGGGGAGCTGTTTTTT
>NA|TRBJ1-6|NA|TRBV27
CASSWGEVLTLHF
TGTGCCAGCAGTTGGGGAGAAGTCCTAACCCTCCACTTT
>TRBD1|TRBJ2-1|NA|TRBV5-1
CASSHIPGTDTYNEQFF
TGCGCCAGCAGTCATATACCCGGGACAGATACCTACAATGAGCAGTTCTTC
>NA|TRBJ2-6|NA|TRBV30
CAWRVSKRGGLISGANVLTF
TGTGCCTGGCGGGTCAGCAAGAGGGGGGGACTGATATCTGGGGCCAACGTCCTGACTTTC
>NA|TRBJ2-3|NA|TRBV28
CASSPGLLRGTDTQYF
TGTGCCAGCAGTCCAGGACTGCTAAGGGGCACAGATACGCAGTATTTT
>NA|TRBJ1-1|NA|TRBV9
CASSLDGLSNTEAFF
TGTGCCAGCAGCTTAGATGGGCTCTCGAACACTGAAGCTTTCTTT
>NA|TRBJ1-2|NA|TRBV28
CASSLRIRAPAVF
TGTGCCAGCAGTTTAAGGATCCGAGCTCCGGCGGTCTTC
>TRBD1|TRBJ1-2|NA|TRBV5-1
CASSHYRGQGYTF
TGCGCCAGCAGCCATTATCGGGGACAGGGCTACACCTTC
>NA|TRBJ1-2|few|TRBV7-2
CASSPKLPQDGYTF
TGTGCCAGCAGTCCTAAGTTACCCCAGGATGGCTACACCTTC
>NA|TRBJ2-3|NA|TRBV11-1
CASRQDADGIPSTDTQYF
TGTGCCAGTCGACAGGACGCCGATGGCATACCTAGCACAGATACGCAGTATTTT
>NA|TRBJ1-6|few|TRBV4-3
CASSQDPGAGSSPLHF
TGCGCCAGCAGCCAAGATCCTGGGGCAGGCAGTTCACCCCTCCACTTT
>TRBD2|TRBJ2-1|NA|TRBV18
CASSPPGRGLFNEQFF
TGTGCCAGCTCACCACCGGGGAGGGGCCTCTTCAATGAGCAGTTCTTC
>TRBD2|TRBJ2-3|few|TRBV6-1
CASSEGGGVFTDTQYF
TGTGCCAGCAGTGAAGGTGGGGGGGTATTCACAGATACGCAGTATTTT
>NA|TRBJ1-2|few|TRBV6-5
CASGQTGHTYGYTF
TGTGCCAGCGGACAAACGGGACACACCTATGGCTACACCTTC
>TRBD1|TRBJ1-1|NA|TRBV30
CAWTRQGAPGLAFF
TGTGCCTGGACCCGACAGGGGGCGCCGGGCCTGGCTTTCTTT
>NA|TRBJ2-3|NA|TRBV4-3
CASSPRTGGGTDTQYF
TGCGCCAGCAGCCCGAGGACAGGTGGGGGGACAGATACGCAGTATTTT
>TRBD1|TRBJ1-2|few|TRBV4-1
CASSPTRSDPRGYGYTF
TGCGCCAGCAGCCCTACCCGTTCGGACCCCAGGGGGTATGGCTACACCTTC
>NA|TRBJ1-1|NA|TRBV7-9
CASSPRDISTEAFF
TGTGCCAGCAGCCCGAGGGACATTTCCACTGAAGCTTTCTTT
>TRBD2|TRBJ2-1|few|TRBV25-1
CASSELTSGYNEQFF
TGTGCCAGCAGTGAGCTGACTAGCGGGTACAATGAGCAGTTCTTC
>TRBD1|TRBJ2-7|NA|TRBV7-3
CASSPSAGQGMPGQYF
TGTGCCAGCAGCCCCTCAGCGGGACAGGGGATGCCAGGGCAGTACTTC
>TRBD1|TRBJ1-5|few|TRBV6-6
CASRIGQGGQPQHF
TGTGCCAGCAGGATAGGACAGGGAGGTCAGCCCCAGCATTTT
>NA|TRBJ2-7|few|TRBV7-9
CASSPGRSGEQYF
TGTGCCAGCAGCCCAGGCCGTTCCGGCGAGCAGTACTTC
>NA|TRBJ1-1|NA|TRBV6-5
CASSYGRIMNTEAFF
TGTGCCAGCAGTTACGGCAGGATCATGAACACTGAAGCTTTCTTT
>NA|TRBJ2-7|NA|TRBV7-8
CASSLKGGGQRSGEQYF
TGTGCCAGCAGCTTGAAGGGAGGGGGACAACGTTCGGGGGAGCAGTACTTC
>TRBD1|TRBJ2-5|once|TRBV18
CASSPPTGEGTQYF
TGTGCCAGCTCACCACCGACAGGGGAAGGGACCCAGTACTTC
>NA|TRBJ1-1|NA|TRBV28
CASSLNTGITEAFF
TGTGCCAGCAGTTTAAACACAGGTATCACTGAAGCTTTCTTT
>TRBD2|TRBJ2-2|NA|TRBV28
CASSIISGGATGELFF
TGTGCCAGCAGTATAATTAGCGGGGGGGCTACCGGGGAGCTGTTTTTT
>TRBD1|TRBJ1-2|NA|TRBV5-8
CASSPGQKYGYTF
TGTGCCAGCAGCCCGGGACAGAAGTATGGCTACACCTTC
>NA|TRBJ2-1|once|TRBV7-2
CASSLATGIFNEQFF
TGTGCCAGCAGCTTAGCAACAGGGATATTTAATGAGCAGTTCTTC
>NA|TRBJ2-7|NA|TRBV5-1
CASSPPGDYTEQYF
TGCGCCAGCAGCCCGCCGGGAGACTATACCGAGCAGTACTTC
>TRBD1|TRBJ1-1|NA|TRBV19
CASSLGQGNSRAFF
TGTGCCAGTAGCCTAGGACAGGGCAATTCTCGGGCTTTCTTT
>NA|TRBJ2-1|once|TRBV11-2
CASSRDYLGPQFF
TGTGCCAGCAGCCGCGATTACCTGGGGCCCCAGTTCTTC
>NA|TRBJ1-1|once|TRBV28
CASTPGLMNTEAFF
TGTGCCAGCACCCCGGGACTGATGAACACTGAAGCTTTCTTT